The 5 T cell receptor beta chains reported below all come from one sample, sequenced in a study of CD8+ T cells in alopecia areata. RNA was isolated and reverse transcribed to cDNA, the sequencing template. The assay was immunoSEQ multiplex PCR, and TCRdb's table has in-frame clones only and misses some. The profile covers 89,000 or so clones, with around 54% appearing a single time and about 6% taken by the ten largest. The sequencing input was NKG2D-high CD8+ T cells sorted from blood. Receptors were obtained from a human donor with alopecia areata.

The V call is TRBV7-9, the J call TRBJ2-1; 11 bases agree with TRBD2. The CDR3 consists of 16 residues. From germline, CDR1 is SEHNR and CDR2 FQNEAQ (reference sequence). Unmatched junction bases numbered 10, after V lost 5 bases and J lost 7 bases. This CDR3 is CASSPALAGVENEQFF. The CDR3 nucleotides read TGTGCCAGCAGCCCTGCACTAGCGGGAGTGGAGAATGAGCAGTTCTTC. Drawing the rest from reference TRBV7-9 and TRBJ2-1, the complete variable domain is DTGVSQNPRHKITKRGQNVTFRCDPISEHNRLYWYRQTLGQGPEFLTYFQNEAQLEKSRLLSDRFSAERPKGSFSTLEIQRTEQGDSAMYLCASSPALAGVENEQFFGPGTRLTVL.

The V gene is TRBV4-1, the J gene TRBJ2-2; TRBD2 matches 11 bases. The CDR3 covers 14 residues. Germline V gene lookup returns CDR1 MGHRA and CDR2 YSYEKL. Losses at the gene ends were 3 bases for V and 6 bases for J; bases not matched to a gene: 0. This chain's CDR3 is CASSQGLAAGELFF. Written as DNA, the CDR3 is TGCGCCAGCAGCCAGGGACTAGCGGCCGGGGAGCTGTTTTTT.

This clone was seen a handful of times. This chain connects TRBV29-1 to TRBJ2-1; 14 positions agree with TRBD2. Germline lookup yields CDR1 SQVTM and CDR2 ANQGSEA. This CDR3 has 14 amino acids. Germline trimming cut 8 bases from V and 4 bases from J; bases unmatched to any gene: 4. The CDR3 is CSSRLAGGYNEQFF. In nucleotides, the CDR3 is TGCAGCTCAAGACTAGCGGGAGGGTACAATGAGCAGTTCTTC.

The rearrangement joins TRBV5-1 to TRBJ2-7; D unclear. In germline, CDR1 is SGHRS, CDR2 YFSETQ. The CDR3 has 13 residues. The germline V and J ends were trimmed by 3 bases and 7 bases, with 14 bases remaining between them. The CDR3 bases are TGCGCCAGCAGCTCCCCACCTAAAATAGAGCAGTACTTC. This sequence encodes CASSSPPKIEQYF.

The chain combines TRBV4-1 with TRBJ2-5; 14 bases align to TRBD2. The CDR3 sequence is 17 residues long. Germline V gene data show CDR1 as MGHRA and CDR2 as YSYEKL. After removal of 8 bases from V and 2 bases from J, the junction contained 10 bases not matched to a gene. The chain's CDR3 is CASRPTSGGAAQETQYF. As DNA, the CDR3 is TGCGCCAGCCGTCCGACTAGCGGGGGGGCCGCGCAAGAGACCCAGTACTTC.